This entry features one T cell receptor (beta chain) sequence. These data are taken from a study of blood T cell repertoires in COVID-19. Overall study context: In each case, the material was cDNA or gDNA derived from T cells, B-cell-depleted T cells, or PBMCs.

Recruits, aged roughly 18 to 89 years, lived in approximately 26 US areas. Among Cohort 3 donors, those recovered had two negative PCRs, clearance, or symptom resolution. In the original processing: The assay estimated nucleated cells by amplifying reference gene primers. The protocol was immunoSEQ multiplex PCR, while the TCRdb copy is restricted to in-frame clones and leaves out a portion. Clone size and V and J calls were adopted from that table, with D and trimming inferred from the DNA. The repertoire consists of roughly 250,000 clones, with about 88% occurring once and the leading ten covering around 3%. This sequence originates from a woman in her 50s who had recovered from COVID-19. Sequenced material: PBMCs or T cells enriched from blood (not recorded which).

CDR3 in amino acids: CASSLAAGADNEQFF. CDR3 in DNA: TGTGCCAGCAGCTTAGCAGCGGGAGCCGACAATGAGCAGTTCTTC. The chain recombines TRBV7-2 with TRBJ2-1, with 8 positions matching TRBD2. CDR1 and CDR2 from the germline V gene are SGHTA and FQGNSA. This CDR3 comprises 15 residues. V lost 0 bases, J lost 5 bases, and 3 bases stayed unmatched.